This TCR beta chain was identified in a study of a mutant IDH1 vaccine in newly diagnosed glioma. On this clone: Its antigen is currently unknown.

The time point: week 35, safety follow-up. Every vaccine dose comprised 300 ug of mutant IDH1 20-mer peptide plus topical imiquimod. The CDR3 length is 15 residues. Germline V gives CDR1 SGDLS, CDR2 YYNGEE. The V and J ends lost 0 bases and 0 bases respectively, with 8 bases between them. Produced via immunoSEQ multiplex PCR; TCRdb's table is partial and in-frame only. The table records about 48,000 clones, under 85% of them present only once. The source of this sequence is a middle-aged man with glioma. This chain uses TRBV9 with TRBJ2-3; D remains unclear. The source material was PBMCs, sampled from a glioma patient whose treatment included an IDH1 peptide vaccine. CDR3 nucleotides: TGTGCCAGCAGCGTAGCCCCCGGCAGCACAGATACGCAGTATTTT. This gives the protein CASSVAPGSTDTQYF.